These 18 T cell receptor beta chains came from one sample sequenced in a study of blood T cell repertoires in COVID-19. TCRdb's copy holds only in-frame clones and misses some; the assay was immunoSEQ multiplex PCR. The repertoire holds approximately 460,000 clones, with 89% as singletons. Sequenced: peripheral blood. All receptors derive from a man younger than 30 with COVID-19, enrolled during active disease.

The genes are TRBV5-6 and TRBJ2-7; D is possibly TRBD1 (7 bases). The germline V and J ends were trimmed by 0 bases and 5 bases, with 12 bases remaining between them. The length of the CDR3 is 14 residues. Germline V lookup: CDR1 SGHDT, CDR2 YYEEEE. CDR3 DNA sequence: TGTGCCAGCAGCTTGGTTCAGGGGGGCCACGAGCAGTACTTC. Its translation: CASSLVQGGHEQYF. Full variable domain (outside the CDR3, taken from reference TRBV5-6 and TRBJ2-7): DAGVTQSPTHLIKTRGQQVTLRCSPKSGHDTVSWYQQALGQGPQFIFQYYEEEERQRGNFPDRFSGHQFPNYSSELNVNALLLGDSALYLCASSLVQGGHEQYFGPGTRLTVT.

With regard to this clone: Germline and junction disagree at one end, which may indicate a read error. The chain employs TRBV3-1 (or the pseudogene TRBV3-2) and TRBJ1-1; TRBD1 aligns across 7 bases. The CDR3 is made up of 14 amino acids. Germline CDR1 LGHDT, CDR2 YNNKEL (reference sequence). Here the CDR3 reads CASSRTGLNTETFF. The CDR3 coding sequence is TGTGCCAGCAGCCGGACAGGTCTGAACACTGAAACTTTCTTT.

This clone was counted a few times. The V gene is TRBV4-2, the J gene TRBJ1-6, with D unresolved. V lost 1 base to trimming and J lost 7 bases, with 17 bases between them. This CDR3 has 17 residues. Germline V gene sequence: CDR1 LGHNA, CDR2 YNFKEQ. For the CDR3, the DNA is TGTGCCAGCAGCCAAGGGCCGCTAACGGGGTGGAATTCACCCCTCCACTTT. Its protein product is CASSQGPLTGWNSPLHF.

As DNA, the CDR3 is TGCGCCAGCAGCAGTTCCTCGGGGACAAACACCGGGGAGCTGTTTTTT. It codes for CASSSSSGTNTGELFF. The chain links TRBV5-1 to TRBJ2-2, with D perhaps TRBD1 (6 bases). V was pared by 4 bases and J by 2 bases, with 15 bases between. The germline V gene has CDR1 SGHRS and CDR2 YFSETQ. The CDR3 has 16 amino acids. The full variable domain, rest sourced from reference TRBV5-1 and TRBJ2-2, is KAGVTQTPRYLIKTRGQQVTLSCSPISGHRSVSWYQQTPGQGLQFLFEYFSETQRNKGNFPGRFSGRQFSNSRSEMNVSTLELGDSALYLCASSSSSGTNTGELFFGEGSRLTVL.

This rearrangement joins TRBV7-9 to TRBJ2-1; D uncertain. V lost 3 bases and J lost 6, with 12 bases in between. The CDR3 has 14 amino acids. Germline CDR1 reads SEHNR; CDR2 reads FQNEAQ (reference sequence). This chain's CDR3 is CASSLAPGANEQFF. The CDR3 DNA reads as TGTGCCAGCAGCTTGGCGCCAGGCGCCAATGAGCAGTTCTTC.

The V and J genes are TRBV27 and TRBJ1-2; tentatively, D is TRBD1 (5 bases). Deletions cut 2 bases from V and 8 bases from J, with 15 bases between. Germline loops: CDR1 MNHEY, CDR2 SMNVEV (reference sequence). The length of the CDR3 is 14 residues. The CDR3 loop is CASSLRGTQKGYTF. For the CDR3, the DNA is TGTGCCAGCAGTTTAAGGGGCACTCAAAAGGGCTACACCTTC.

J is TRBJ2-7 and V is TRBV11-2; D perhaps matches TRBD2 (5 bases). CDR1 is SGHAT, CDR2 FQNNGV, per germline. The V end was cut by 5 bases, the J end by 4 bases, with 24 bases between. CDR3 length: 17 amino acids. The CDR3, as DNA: TGTGCCAGCAGCCTCTCTGTCCGGGGTTTAATTACTTACGAGCAGTACTTC. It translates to CASSLSVRGLITYEQYF. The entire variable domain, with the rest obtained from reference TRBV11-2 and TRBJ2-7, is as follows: EAGVAQSPRYKIIEKRQSVAFWCNPISGHATLYWYQQILGQGPKLLIQFQNNGVVDDSQLPKDRFSAERLKGVDSTLKIQPAKLEDSAVYLCASSLSVRGLITYEQYFGPGTRLTVT.

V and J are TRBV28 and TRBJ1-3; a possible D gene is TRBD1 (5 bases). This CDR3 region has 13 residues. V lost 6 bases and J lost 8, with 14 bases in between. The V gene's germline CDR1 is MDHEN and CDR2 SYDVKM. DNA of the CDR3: TGTGCCAGCAGGGTTGGGGGGTACGACACCATATATTTT. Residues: CASRVGGYDTIYF. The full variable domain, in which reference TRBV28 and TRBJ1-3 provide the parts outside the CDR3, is DVKVTQSSRYLVKRTGEKVFLECVQDMDHENMFWYRQDPGLGLRLIYFSYDVKMKEKGDIPEGYSVSREKKERFSLILESASTNQTSMYLCASRVGGYDTIYFGEGSWLTVV.

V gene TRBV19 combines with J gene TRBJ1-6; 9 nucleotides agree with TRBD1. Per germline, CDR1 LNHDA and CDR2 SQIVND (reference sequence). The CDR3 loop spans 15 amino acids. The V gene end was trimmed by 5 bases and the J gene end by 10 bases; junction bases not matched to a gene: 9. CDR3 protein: CASSLPGQGLSPLHF. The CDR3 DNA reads TGTGCCAGTAGTCTCCCGGGACAGGGATTGTCACCCCTCCACTTT.

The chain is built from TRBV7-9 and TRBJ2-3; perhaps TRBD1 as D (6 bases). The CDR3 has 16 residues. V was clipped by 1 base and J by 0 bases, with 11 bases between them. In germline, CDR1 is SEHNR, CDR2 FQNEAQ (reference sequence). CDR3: CASSLVGGRSTDTQYF. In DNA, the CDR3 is TGTGCCAGCAGCTTAGTTGGGGGCAGGAGCACAGATACGCAGTATTTT.

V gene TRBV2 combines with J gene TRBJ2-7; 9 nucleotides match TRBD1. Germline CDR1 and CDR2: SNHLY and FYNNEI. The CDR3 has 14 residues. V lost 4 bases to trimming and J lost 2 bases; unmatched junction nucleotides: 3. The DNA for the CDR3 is TGTGCCAGCAGTGTTGGGACAGGGCCCTACGAGCAGTACTTC. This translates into CASSVGTGPYEQYF.

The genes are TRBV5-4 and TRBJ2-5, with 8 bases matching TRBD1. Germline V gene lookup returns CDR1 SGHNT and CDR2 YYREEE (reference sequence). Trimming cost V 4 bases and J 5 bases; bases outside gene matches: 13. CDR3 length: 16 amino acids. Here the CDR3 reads CASSTGTGGLGETQYF. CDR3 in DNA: TGTGCCAGCAGCACCGGGACAGGAGGTCTTGGGGAGACCCAGTACTTC.

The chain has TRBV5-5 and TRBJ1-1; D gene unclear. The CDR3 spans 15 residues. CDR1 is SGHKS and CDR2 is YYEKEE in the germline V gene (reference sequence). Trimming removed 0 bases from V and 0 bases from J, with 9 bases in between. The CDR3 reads CASSLAGFMNTEAFF. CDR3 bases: TGTGCCAGCAGCTTGGCAGGTTTCATGAACACTGAAGCTTTCTTT.

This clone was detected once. CDR3 sequence (DNA): TGTGCCAGCAGCTTCGGCCGACATACTAACTATGGCTACACCTTC. Translating it yields CASSFGRHTNYGYTF. V and J are TRBV5-6 and TRBJ1-2; no definite D call. The CDR3 is made up of 15 amino acids. Germline V CDR1 and CDR2: SGHDT, YYEEEE. Deletions cut 2 bases from V and 0 bases from J, with 11 bases between.

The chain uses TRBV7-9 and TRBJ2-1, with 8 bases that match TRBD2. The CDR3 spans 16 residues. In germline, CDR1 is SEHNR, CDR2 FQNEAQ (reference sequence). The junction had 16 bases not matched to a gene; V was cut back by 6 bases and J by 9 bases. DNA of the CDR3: TGTGCCAGCAGGGACTGGGCAGCGGGAGATGGAGGTGAGCAGTTCTTC. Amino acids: CASRDWAAGDGGEQFF.

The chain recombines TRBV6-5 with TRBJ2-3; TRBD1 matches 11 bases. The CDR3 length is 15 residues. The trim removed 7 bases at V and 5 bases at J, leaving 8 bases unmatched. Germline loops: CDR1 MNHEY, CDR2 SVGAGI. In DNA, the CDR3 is TGTGCCAGCATCCCCGGACAGGGGGCAGGAGATACGCAGTATTTT. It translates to CASIPGQGAGDTQYF.

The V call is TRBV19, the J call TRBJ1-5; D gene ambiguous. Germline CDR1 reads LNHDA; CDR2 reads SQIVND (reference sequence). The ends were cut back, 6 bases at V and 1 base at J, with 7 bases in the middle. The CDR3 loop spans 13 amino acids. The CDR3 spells CASRKQSNQPQHF. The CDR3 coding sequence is TGTGCCAGTAGAAAACAAAGCAATCAGCCCCAGCATTTT.

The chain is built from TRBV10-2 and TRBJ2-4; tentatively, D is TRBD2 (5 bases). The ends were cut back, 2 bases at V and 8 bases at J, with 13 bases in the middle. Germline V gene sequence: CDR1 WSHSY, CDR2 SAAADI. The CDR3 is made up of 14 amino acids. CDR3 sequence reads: CASSESGRVYIQYF. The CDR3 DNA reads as TGCGCCAGCAGTGAGAGCGGTAGGGTTTACATTCAGTACTTC.